This TCR gamma chain derives from a study of gamma delta lymphoproliferative disorders and STAT genes. Findings and limits, study-wide: Control T cells likely spanned varied maturation stages, whereas leukemic cells were skewed toward terminal effectors. Nearly all major patient gamma and delta clonotypes were public; only two gamma clonotypes were disease-private.

Sequencing used genomic DNA taken from PBMCs of patients and controls. All patient samples were collected while patients were off therapy or before therapy. Concerning this clone: Its specificity is unknown.

The CDR3 loop spans 11 amino acids. After removal of 5 bases from V and 8 bases from J, the junction contained 6 bases not matched to a gene. CDR1 and CDR2 (germline): VTNTFY, YDVSTARD (reference sequence). TCRdb redid the clone calls on the multiplex PCR reads with CATT. The sample lists over a thousand gamma-chain clones; less than 9.5% were seen once. Material: blood. This sequence joins TRGV3 and TRGJ1 or TRGJ2. TCRdb offers no J gene call, so here the DNA was matched to germline to obtain one. This sequence originates from a human donor with gamma-delta T-cell large granular lymphocyte leukemia. For the CDR3, the DNA is TGTGCCACCTGGGTTCATAATAAGAAACTCTTT. Amino acids: CATWVHNKKLF.